This T cell receptor (beta chain) comes out of a study of metastatic and nonmetastatic thyroid tumors. Broader study findings: TCR beta diversity was reportedly significantly higher in malignant thyroid tumors than benign nodules, in blood and tumor.

Germline V CDR1 and CDR2: SGHTA, FQGNSA. Trimming cost V 4 bases and J 5 bases, with 15 bases left between them. The CDR3 covers 15 residues. Every patient underwent thyroid surgery untreated. TCRdb used MiXCR to call clones anew from the PCR reads. The table records tens of thousands of clones, 20% to 25% of them present only once. Ten or more counts support this clone. Antigen: not known. This chain links TRBV7-2 with TRBJ2-1; D is possibly TRBD2 (6 bases). The sample was blood. The TCR originated in a female donor with papillary thyroid cancer or a benign thyroid nodule (not recorded which). Some clones in this sample may be carry-over from other donors' samples. CDR3 DNA: TGTGCCAGCAGCTCACGCGGCCTAGCGAACAATGAGCAGTTCTTC. This sequence encodes CASSSRGLANNEQFF.